The rows below give T cell receptor beta chains drawn from one sample of a study of human thymus T cells. Sequencing was performed with immunoSEQ multiplex PCR; in TCRdb, only in-frame clones are kept and a portion is missing. Of tens of thousands of clones listed, around 95% are singletons. The sample consisted of thymus tissue. The receptor source for this set is a girl under three years old with a congenital heart defect but otherwise immunologically healthy. Each CDR3 is given with its conserved first and last residue. A D gene is named only where the DNA matches it firmly. Not all rows give a size; the values are once, few, many and, for expanded clones, a class.

>TRBD2|TRBV4-3|TRBJ2-2|once
CASSQDGGGLTSDGGELFF
TGCGCCAGCAGCCAAGATGGAGGTGGATTAACTAGCGACGGCGGGGAGCTGTTTTTT
>-|TRBV5-6|TRBJ2-7|-
CASSYIGLPSYEQYF
TGTGCCAGCAGTTATATAGGACTCCCCTCCTACGAGCAGTACTTC
>TRBD2|TRBV4-1|TRBJ2-1|-
CASSPLAGAGNEQFF
TGCGCCAGCAGCCCTCTAGCGGGAGCGGGTAATGAGCAGTTCTTC
>-|TRBV2|TRBJ1-2|once
CASSEAGANYGYTF
TGTGCCAGCAGTGAAGCAGGAGCTAACTATGGCTACACCTTC
>TRBD2|TRBV12-5|TRBJ2-2|once
CASGFDSGREVTGELFF
TGTGCTAGTGGTTTCGATTCCGGGAGGGAAGTAACCGGGGAGCTGTTTTTT
>-|TRBV12-5|TRBJ1-3|-
CASGQGRQNSGNTIYF
TGTGCTAGTGGACAGGGACGGCAGAACTCTGGAAACACCATATATTTT
>-|TRBV9|TRBJ1-3|-
CASSAGDPSPSGNTIYF
TGTGCCAGCAGTGCCGGGGACCCTTCCCCATCTGGAAACACCATATATTTT
>-|TRBV29-1|TRBJ2-7|-
CSVENGDHSYEQYF
TGCAGCGTTGAAAATGGGGACCACTCCTACGAGCAGTACTTC
>TRBD1|TRBV12-5|TRBJ1-2|-
CASGLVDSGQVNYGYTF
TGTGCTAGTGGTTTGGTAGACTCAGGACAGGTCAACTATGGCTACACCTTC
>-|TRBV5-1|TRBJ2-7|-
CASSFDRYEQYF
TGCGCCAGCAGCTTCGACAGGTACGAGCAGTACTTC
>TRBD1|TRBV4-3|TRBJ2-7|-
CASSKRTGGFPPTYEQYF
TGCGCCAGCAGCAAACGGACAGGGGGATTTCCTCCTACCTACGAGCAGTACTTC
>-|TRBV2|TRBJ2-2|-
CASSEARGKLFF
TGTGCCAGCAGTGAAGCCCGCGGGAAGCTGTTTTTT
>-|TRBV4-2|TRBJ2-3|-
CASSPIWTPCTDTQYF
TGTGCCAGCAGCCCAATTTGGACCCCCTGCACAGATACGCAGTATTTT
>-|TRBV7-2|TRBJ1-2|once
CASSCPGGTYGYTF
TGTGCCAGCAGCTGCCCCGGGGGAACCTATGGCTACACCTTC
>TRBD1|TRBV14|TRBJ2-2|once
CASSPDRVNTGELFF
TGTGCCAGCAGTCCCGACAGGGTAAACACCGGGGAGCTGTTTTTT
>TRBD2|TRBV7-7|TRBJ2-5|-
CASSLSLIPEREVQETQYF
TGTGCTAGCAGCTTAAGTCTTATCCCAGAGCGGGAGGTCCAAGAGACCCAGTACTTC
>-|TRBV2|TRBJ2-7|-
CASSRDTLRSYEQYF
TGTGCCAGCAGTCGGGACACCCTGCGAAGCTACGAGCAGTACTTC
>TRBD2|TRBV27|TRBJ2-1|-
CASSPTGGSYNEQFF
TGTGCCAGCAGCCCGACCGGGGGGTCCTACAATGAGCAGTTCTTC
>-|TRBV28|TRBJ1-5|few
CASSLDGEGNQPQHF
TGTGCCAGCAGTTTAGATGGGGAAGGAAATCAGCCCCAGCATTTT
>-|TRBV15|TRBJ1-5|-
CATSGQGWDQPQHF
TGTGCCACCAGCGGGCAGGGGTGGGATCAGCCCCAGCATTTT
>-|TRBV27|TRBJ2-1|-
CASSFYNEQFF
TGTGCCAGCAGTTTCTACAATGAGCAGTTCTTC
>-|TRBV4-2|TRBJ2-1|once
CASSQDSEPKSSYNEQFF
TGTGCCAGCAGCCAAGATTCTGAACCAAAGTCCTCCTACAATGAGCAGTTCTTC
>TRBD1|TRBV9|TRBJ2-7|-
CASSPYPGTGVSEQYF
TGTGCCAGCAGCCCTTACCCCGGGACAGGGGTGTCCGAGCAGTACTTC
>TRBD1|TRBV2|TRBJ1-5|-
CASSPLNRDRGPNSNQPQHF
TGTGCCAGCAGTCCCCTTAACCGGGACAGGGGACCGAATAGCAATCAGCCCCAGCATTTT
>-|TRBV27|TRBJ2-1|-
CASSSQLPTSIIGNEQFF
TGTGCCAGCAGTTCCCAACTTCCTACTAGCATAATAGGGAATGAGCAGTTCTTC
>-|TRBV15|TRBJ1-2|-
CATSVKNDQQFYGYTF
TGTGCCACCAGCGTAAAAAATGACCAGCAGTTCTATGGCTACACCTTC
>-|TRBV27|TRBJ2-5|-
CASSFRGRPQETQYF
TGTGCCAGCAGTTTTCGCGGACGGCCACAAGAGACCCAGTACTTC
>-|TRBV19|TRBJ1-2|-
CASSPQVTYGYTF
TGTGCCAGTAGTCCCCAGGTTACCTATGGCTACACCTTC
>-|TRBV29-1|TRBJ2-1|-
CSGYKNEQFF
TGCAGCGGTTACAAGAATGAGCAGTTCTTC
>TRBD1|TRBV15|TRBJ2-3|-
CATSRDTPTGARPYTDTQYF
TGTGCCACCAGCAGAGATACCCCTACAGGGGCGCGTCCCTACACAGATACGCAGTATTTT
>-|TRBV18|TRBJ1-5|-
CASSPGQPQHF
TGTGCCAGCTCACCGGGCCAGCCCCAGCATTTT
>-|TRBV25-1|TRBJ2-1|-
CASSEYRTYNEQFF
TGTGCCAGCAGTGAATATCGGACCTACAATGAGCAGTTCTTC
>TRBD1|TRBV19|TRBJ1-3|-
CASSLRQGTVSGNTIYF
TGTGCCAGTAGTCTAAGACAGGGGACGGTCTCTGGAAACACCATATATTTT
>TRBD1|TRBV28|TRBJ1-3|-
CASSSSGGQVSGNTIYF
TGTGCCAGCAGTTCCTCAGGGGGCCAGGTCTCTGGAAACACCATATATTTT
>-|TRBV12-5|TRBJ2-1|once
CASGSKGRLSYNEQFF
TGTGCTAGTGGTTCCAAGGGGCGTCTCTCCTACAATGAGCAGTTCTTC
>-|TRBV19|TRBJ2-3|-
CASSIEDIAEGTQYF
TGTGCCAGTAGTATAGAGGACATCGCGGAGGGTACGCAGTATTTT
>TRBD1|TRBV4-2|TRBJ2-3|-
CASSQRMETGALGITTDTQYF
TGTGCCAGCAGCCAAAGGATGGAGACAGGGGCTTTGGGCATCACAACAGATACGCAGTATTTT
>-|TRBV4-1|TRBJ1-5|-
CASSQNRHTGSNQPQHF
TGCGCCAGCAGCCAAAACCGTCATACAGGGAGCAATCAGCCCCAGCATTTT
>-|TRBV6-1|TRBJ2-1|-
CASRGEPRTRNEQFF
TGTGCCAGCAGGGGGGAGCCAAGAACCCGGAATGAGCAGTTCTTC
>-|TRBV6-1|TRBJ1-1|-
CASSEAAGNTEAFF
TGTGCCAGCAGTGAAGCGGCGGGAAACACTGAAGCTTTCTTT
>TRBD2|TRBV15|TRBJ2-7|-
CATSRARTSGPLGAREQYF
TGTGCCACCAGCAGAGCCAGGACTAGCGGCCCTTTGGGGGCGCGCGAGCAGTACTTC
>TRBD2|TRBV9|TRBJ2-1|once
CASSPLAVRSYNEQFF
TGTGCCAGCAGCCCGCTAGCGGTTCGGTCCTACAATGAGCAGTTCTTC
>TRBD1|TRBV28|TRBJ2-7|-
CASSHRTGVPYEQYF
TGTGCCAGCTCCCATCGGACAGGGGTTCCCTACGAGCAGTACTTC
>-|TRBV18|TRBJ2-5|-
CASSPSGLETQYF
TGTGCCAGCTCACCCTCGGGTTTAGAGACCCAGTACTTC
>-|TRBV14|TRBJ1-5|-
CASSRGTNQPQHF
TGTGCCAGCAGCCGGGGGACCAATCAGCCCCAGCATTTT
>TRBD1|TRBV19|TRBJ1-5|once
CASSGLDRGQPQHF
TGTGCCAGTAGTGGATTGGACAGGGGACAGCCCCAGCATTTT
>TRBD2|TRBV7-2|TRBJ2-5|-
CASSPGALAGHQETQYF
TGTGCCAGCAGCCCTGGGGCACTAGCGGGGCACCAAGAGACCCAGTACTTC
>-|TRBV6-4|TRBJ2-7|-
CASSNKGHQHYEQYF
TGTGCCAGCAGTAACAAGGGACACCAGCACTACGAGCAGTACTTC
>-|TRBV28|TRBJ1-4|-
CASSGNIFNEKLFF
TGTGCCAGCAGTGGTAACATTTTTAATGAAAAACTGTTTTTT
>-|TRBV10-2|TRBJ2-1|-
CASTRGTGYNEQFF
TGCGCCAGCACTCGCGGGACTGGTTACAATGAGCAGTTCTTC
>TRBD2|TRBV19|TRBJ2-2|-
CASSALTSVATGELFF
TGTGCCAGTAGTGCCCTGACTAGCGTGGCAACCGGGGAGCTGTTTTTT
>TRBD1|TRBV25-1|TRBJ1-1|-
CASSEDRGQGGMNTEAFF
TGTGCCAGCAGTGAAGACAGGGGGCAAGGAGGGATGAACACTGAAGCTTTCTTT
>-|TRBV29-1|TRBJ1-1|-
CSVGGPTLGNTEAFF
TGCAGCGTTGGGGGACCCACCTTAGGGAACACTGAAGCTTTCTTT